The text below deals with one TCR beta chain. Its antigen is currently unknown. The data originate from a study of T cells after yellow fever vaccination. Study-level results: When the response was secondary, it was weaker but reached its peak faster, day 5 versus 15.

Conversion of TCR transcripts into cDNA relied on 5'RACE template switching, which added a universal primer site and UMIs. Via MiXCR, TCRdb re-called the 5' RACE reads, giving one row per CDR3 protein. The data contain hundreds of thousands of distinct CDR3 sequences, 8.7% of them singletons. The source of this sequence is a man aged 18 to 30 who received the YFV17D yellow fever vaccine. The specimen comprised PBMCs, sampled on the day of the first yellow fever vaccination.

The chain's CDR3 is CASRAGTVNEKLFF. The DNA of the CDR3 is TGTGCCAGCAGAGCCGGGACGGTTAATGAAAAACTGTTTTTT. The chain joins TRBV5-6 to TRBJ1-4; tentative D call: TRBD1 (5 bases). Germline assignment: CDR1 SGHDT and CDR2 YYEEEE. The V end was cut by 5 bases, the J end by 4 bases, with 12 bases between. The CDR3 totals 14 residues.